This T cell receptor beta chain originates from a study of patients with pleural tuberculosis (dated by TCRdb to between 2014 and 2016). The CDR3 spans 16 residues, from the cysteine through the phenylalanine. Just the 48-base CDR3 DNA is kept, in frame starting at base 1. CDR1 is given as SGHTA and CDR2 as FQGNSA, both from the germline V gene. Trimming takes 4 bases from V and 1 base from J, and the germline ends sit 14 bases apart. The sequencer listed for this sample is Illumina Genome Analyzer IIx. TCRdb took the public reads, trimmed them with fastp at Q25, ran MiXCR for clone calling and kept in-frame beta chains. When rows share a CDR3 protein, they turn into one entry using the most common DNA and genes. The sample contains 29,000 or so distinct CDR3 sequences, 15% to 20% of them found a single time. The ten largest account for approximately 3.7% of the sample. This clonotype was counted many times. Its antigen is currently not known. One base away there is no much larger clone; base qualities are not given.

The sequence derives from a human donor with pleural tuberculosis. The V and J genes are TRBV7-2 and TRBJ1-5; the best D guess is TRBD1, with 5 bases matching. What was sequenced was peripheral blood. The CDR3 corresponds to CASSSRSWGSNQPQHF. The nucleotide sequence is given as TGTGCCAGCAGCTCCCGATCTTGGGGGAGCAATCAGCCCCAGCATTTT.